This is a list of T cell receptor beta chains from one sample in a study of beta chain features in type 1 diabetes. The data were produced by immunoSEQ multiplex PCR, yet TCRdb's version contains in-frame clones alone and is incomplete. The sample lists some 350,000 clones, around 9.6% occurring once. The source material was central memory CD4+ T cells from blood. These receptors were collected from a man aged 25-45 years with type 1 diabetes. CDR3s include the opening cysteine and the closing phenylalanine or tryptophan. Fields, in order: V gene, clone size, J gene, D gene, CDR3 protein, CDR3 DNA. A D gene is named only where the DNA matches it firmly. Clone size is shown for a subset of rows, as once, few, many or a class of expanded clone.

v_call: TRBV2
clone_size: -
j_call: TRBJ2-1
d_call: -
cdr3_aa: CASSVDGSYNEQFF
cdr3_nt: TGTGCCAGCAGTGTCGACGGATCCTACAATGAGCAGTTCTTC

v_call: TRBV5-1
clone_size: -
j_call: TRBJ1-1
d_call: -
cdr3_aa: CASRPNRENTEAFF
cdr3_nt: TGCGCCAGCAGACCCAACAGGGAGAACACTGAAGCTTTCTTT

v_call: TRBV18
clone_size: few
j_call: TRBJ2-5
d_call: -
cdr3_aa: CASSPTGAGETQYF
cdr3_nt: TGTGCCAGCTCACCAACCGGGGCCGGGGAGACCCAGTACTTC

v_call: TRBV7-9
clone_size: few
j_call: TRBJ1-1
d_call: TRBD1
cdr3_aa: CASSLNRGQGDAFF
cdr3_nt: TGTGCCAGCAGCCTCAACCGGGGACAGGGGGACGCTTTCTTT

v_call: TRBV15
clone_size: -
j_call: TRBJ2-3
d_call: -
cdr3_aa: CATSRGSAGGTDTQYF
cdr3_nt: TGTGCCACCAGCAGAGGGTCGGCGGGTGGGACAGATACGCAGTATTTT

v_call: TRBV2
clone_size: -
j_call: TRBJ2-3
d_call: TRBD2
cdr3_aa: CASYRSGRVRDTQYF
cdr3_nt: TGTGCCTCCTACCGGAGCGGGAGGGTGAGAGATACGCAGTATTTT

v_call: TRBV2
clone_size: few
j_call: TRBJ1-3
d_call: -
cdr3_aa: CASSALRGSGNTIYF
cdr3_nt: TGTGCCAGCAGCGCCCTCCGGGGCTCTGGAAACACCATATATTTT

v_call: TRBV7-9
clone_size: few
j_call: TRBJ2-1
d_call: -
cdr3_aa: CASSPPNPGTTNEQFF
cdr3_nt: TGTGCCAGCAGCCCCCCAAACCCCGGGACCACTAATGAGCAGTTCTTC

v_call: TRBV12-5
clone_size: -
j_call: TRBJ1-1
d_call: -
cdr3_aa: CASGLESGASTFF
cdr3_nt: TGTGCTAGTGGTTTGGAGTCGGGGGCGAGTACTTTCTTT

v_call: TRBV28
clone_size: few
j_call: TRBJ2-5
d_call: -
cdr3_aa: CASSLMGSGTQYF
cdr3_nt: TGTGCCAGCAGTTTAATGGGGTCTGGGACCCAGTACTTC

v_call: TRBV28
clone_size: many
j_call: TRBJ2-7
d_call: -
cdr3_aa: CASRRIQGLWEQYF
cdr3_nt: TGTGCCAGCAGACGTATACAAGGGTTGTGGGAGCAGTACTTC

v_call: TRBV5-1
clone_size: -
j_call: TRBJ2-4
d_call: -
cdr3_aa: CASSLGKGKDIQYF
cdr3_nt: TGCGCCAGCAGCTTGGGGAAGGGTAAGGACATTCAGTACTTC

v_call: TRBV2
clone_size: few
j_call: TRBJ1-1
d_call: TRBD1
cdr3_aa: CASSGTGGRTEAFF
cdr3_nt: TGTGCCAGCTCCGGGACAGGGGGAAGGACTGAAGCTTTCTTT

v_call: TRBV21-1
clone_size: few
j_call: TRBJ2-7
d_call: -
cdr3_aa: CASSKAGRVGEQYF
cdr3_nt: TGTGCCAGCAGCAAAGCGGGCAGGGTCGGCGAGCAGTACTTC

v_call: TRBV19
clone_size: many
j_call: TRBJ2-5
d_call: TRBD2
cdr3_aa: CASSRREKETQYF
cdr3_nt: TGTGCCAGTTCCCGGCGGGAGAAAGAGACCCAGTACTTC

v_call: TRBV7-2
clone_size: -
j_call: TRBJ1-5
d_call: -
cdr3_aa: CASSPDRWRRPQHF
cdr3_nt: TGTGCCAGCAGTCCCGACAGGTGGCGGCGGCCCCAGCATTTT

v_call: TRBV27
clone_size: -
j_call: TRBJ1-2
d_call: -
cdr3_aa: CASRGRMDYGYTF
cdr3_nt: TGTGCCAGCAGGGGGCGGATGGACTATGGCTACACCTTC

v_call: TRBV5-8
clone_size: -
j_call: TRBJ1-1
d_call: -
cdr3_aa: CASSLGVLRVREAFF
cdr3_nt: TGTGCCAGCAGCTTGGGGGTCCTTAGGGTGCGTGAAGCTTTCTTT

v_call: TRBV7-9
clone_size: -
j_call: TRBJ1-1
d_call: -
cdr3_aa: CASSLVSFGAGYDTEAFF
cdr3_nt: TGTGCCAGCAGCTTAGTCAGCTTTGGGGCAGGGTATGACACTGAAGCTTTCTTT

v_call: TRBV6-5
clone_size: -
j_call: TRBJ2-7
d_call: -
cdr3_aa: CASSYYGSYEQYF
cdr3_nt: TGTGCCAGCAGTTACTACGGGAGTTACGAGCAGTACTTC

v_call: TRBV30
clone_size: few
j_call: TRBJ1-2
d_call: -
cdr3_aa: CAWSVGRIYGYTF
cdr3_nt: TGTGCCTGGAGTGTAGGGCGGATCTATGGCTACACCTTC

v_call: TRBV5-1
clone_size: few
j_call: TRBJ2-7
d_call: -
cdr3_aa: CASSLDPGTYEQYF
cdr3_nt: TGCGCCAGCAGCTTGGATCCAGGTACCTACGAGCAGTACTTC

v_call: TRBV7-2
clone_size: -
j_call: TRBJ2-5
d_call: TRBD1
cdr3_aa: CASSRGQGKETQYF
cdr3_nt: TGTGCCAGCAGCAGGGGACAGGGGAAAGAGACCCAGTACTTC

v_call: TRBV29-1
clone_size: -
j_call: TRBJ1-4
d_call: TRBD1
cdr3_aa: CSGGTANEKLFF
cdr3_nt: TGCAGCGGTGGGACAGCTAATGAAAAACTGTTTTTT

v_call: TRBV18
clone_size: few
j_call: TRBJ2-6
d_call: TRBD1
cdr3_aa: CASSGTGAGANVLTF
cdr3_nt: TGTGCCAGCTCAGGAACAGGGGCTGGGGCCAACGTCCTGACTTTC

v_call: TRBV6-1
clone_size: -
j_call: TRBJ2-7
d_call: -
cdr3_aa: CASSKGVADEQYF
cdr3_nt: TGTGCCAGCTCTAAGGGGGTCGCGGACGAGCAGTACTTC

v_call: TRBV9
clone_size: few
j_call: TRBJ1-1
d_call: -
cdr3_aa: CASSVQLNTEAFF
cdr3_nt: TGTGCCAGCAGCGTACAATTGAACACTGAAGCTTTCTTT

v_call: TRBV5-1
clone_size: -
j_call: TRBJ2-7
d_call: -
cdr3_aa: CASSSDRGYEQYF
cdr3_nt: TGCGCCAGCAGCTCGGACCGGGGCTACGAGCAGTACTTC

v_call: TRBV5-1
clone_size: few
j_call: TRBJ2-1
d_call: -
cdr3_aa: CASSLDVYNEQFF
cdr3_nt: TGCGCCAGCAGCTTGGACGTTTACAATGAGCAGTTCTTC

v_call: TRBV5-1
clone_size: -
j_call: TRBJ2-1
d_call: TRBD2
cdr3_aa: CASSGGLAGREQFF
cdr3_nt: TGCGCCAGCAGCGGGGGACTAGCGGGACGTGAGCAGTTCTTC

v_call: TRBV7-2
clone_size: few
j_call: TRBJ2-3
d_call: -
cdr3_aa: CASSLGLITDTQYF
cdr3_nt: TGTGCCAGCAGCCTCGGACTAATCACAGATACGCAGTATTTT

v_call: TRBV6-6
clone_size: -
j_call: TRBJ2-7
d_call: -
cdr3_aa: CASSYSWSGSSYEQYF
cdr3_nt: TGTGCCAGCAGTTACTCGTGGTCCGGGAGCTCCTACGAGCAGTACTTC

v_call: TRBV19
clone_size: many
j_call: TRBJ1-1
d_call: -
cdr3_aa: CASITERNTEAFF
cdr3_nt: TGTGCCAGTATCACGGAGAGGAACACTGAAGCTTTCTTT

v_call: TRBV6-5
clone_size: few
j_call: TRBJ1-2
d_call: -
cdr3_aa: CASSYSKANYGYTF
cdr3_nt: TGTGCCAGCAGTTACTCGAAAGCTAACTATGGCTACACCTTC

v_call: TRBV6-5
clone_size: -
j_call: TRBJ1-5
d_call: TRBD1
cdr3_aa: CASSFRQGEGQPQHF
cdr3_nt: TGTGCCAGCAGTTTTCGACAGGGGGAAGGGCAGCCCCAGCATTTT

v_call: TRBV11-1
clone_size: -
j_call: TRBJ2-7
d_call: TRBD2
cdr3_aa: CASSSNRGGSYEQYF
cdr3_nt: TGTGCCAGCAGCTCCAACCGGGGGGGATCCTACGAGCAGTACTTC

v_call: TRBV28
clone_size: many
j_call: TRBJ1-2
d_call: -
cdr3_aa: CASRRGVVGYTF
cdr3_nt: TGTGCCAGCAGAAGGGGGGTTGTTGGCTACACCTTC

v_call: TRBV5-4
clone_size: -
j_call: TRBJ2-5
d_call: -
cdr3_aa: CASSLIAGQRKQETQYF
cdr3_nt: TGTGCCAGCAGCTTGATAGCGGGACAGAGGAAGCAAGAGACCCAGTACTTC

v_call: TRBV18
clone_size: few
j_call: TRBJ2-7
d_call: TRBD1
cdr3_aa: CASIQPGQGRHEQYF
cdr3_nt: TGTGCCAGTATCCAACCGGGACAGGGGCGTCACGAGCAGTACTTC

v_call: TRBV6-6
clone_size: -
j_call: TRBJ2-2
d_call: -
cdr3_aa: CASSYSDSSNTGELFF
cdr3_nt: TGTGCCAGCAGTTACTCTGACAGCTCTAACACCGGGGAGCTGTTTTTT